The 25 T cell receptor beta chains below all came from one sample that was sequenced in a study of human T cells and chemical hapten exposure. TCRdb recomputed calls from the RACE reads with MiXCR, one row per CDR3 protein. This table holds some 89,000 distinct CDR3 sequences, 25% to 30% found once. Noted time point: patch test 3, about 24 weeks after DPC sensitization. The treatment here: therapeutic diphenylcyclopropenone sensitization with weekly scalp DPC. The specimen comprised whole blood, sampled in connection with sensitization to the hapten diphenylcyclopropenone (DPC). The receptor source for this set is a man between 35 and 55 years old with alopecia areata. Some clones in this sample may be carry-over from other donors' samples.

This clonotype was detected many times. J is TRBJ1-2 and V is TRBV7-2; no clear D gene. V lost 0 bases, J lost 2 bases, and 4 bases lay in between. The CDR3 has 13 residues. Germline loops: CDR1 SGHTA, CDR2 FQGNSA. Written as DNA, the CDR3 is TGTGCCAGCAGCTTAGCGGGGAACTATGGCTACACCTTC. This gives the protein CASSLAGNYGYTF.

The chain joins TRBV27 to TRBJ2-5; D unresolved. This CDR3 region has 11 residues. V gave up 7 bases and J gave up 5 bases, with 8 bases separating them. The germline V gene encodes CDR1 MNHEY and CDR2 SMNVEV (reference sequence). CDR3 coding DNA: TGTGCCAGCAAGGAGAGGGAGACCCAGTACTTC. Its protein is CASKERETQYF.

In its sample, this clonotype was seen a few times. The chain is built from TRBV20-1 and TRBJ2-5; 13 bases agree with TRBD2. Germline assignment: CDR1 DFQATT and CDR2 SNEGSKA (reference sequence). The CDR3 is 19 amino acids. V lost 6 bases and J lost 4; bases outside the gene matches: 20. CDR3 sequence reads: CSADILAGGSTRGLETQYF. CDR3 DNA sequence: TGCAGTGCCGACATACTAGCGGGAGGGTCGACCCGGGGGTTAGAGACCCAGTACTTC.

V gene TRBV5-6 combines with J gene TRBJ2-7; D may be TRBD2 (6 bases). Germline V gene data show CDR1 as SGHDT and CDR2 as YYEEEE. The CDR3 contains 14 residues. Trimming removed 3 bases from V and 6 bases from J, with 16 bases in between. The chain's CDR3 is CASSSWGPGGEQYF. CDR3 sequence (DNA): TGTGCCAGCAGCTCCTGGGGACCCGGGGGCGAGCAGTACTTC.

This chain links TRBV20-1 with TRBJ2-5, with 11 bases fitting TRBD2. The ends lost 6 bases at V and 1 base at J; junction bases unmatched: 7. The CDR3 consists of 15 residues. The germline CDR1 and CDR2 sequences are DFQATT and SNEGSKA (reference sequence). CDR3 in amino acids: CSASSGTSGQETQYF. DNA for the CDR3: TGCAGTGCCAGCTCCGGGACTAGCGGCCAAGAGACCCAGTACTTC.

The chain is built from TRBV5-1 and TRBJ2-3, with D perhaps matching TRBD1 or TRBD2 (6 bases each). The V end was cut by 2 bases, the J end by 6 bases, with 16 bases between. Germline CDR1 and CDR2: SGHRS and YFSETQ. The CDR3 is 15 residues long. CDR3 region: CASSFRGGDLDTQYF. CDR3 sequence (DNA): TGCGCCAGCAGCTTCAGGGGCGGGGACCTGGATACGCAGTATTTT.

This clonotype is a singleton in its sample. J is TRBJ1-1 and V is TRBV6-6; TRBD1 might be the D (6 bases). This CDR3 contains 12 residues. Trimming took off 8 bases at V and 8 bases at J, with 15 bases between the two ends. CDR1 and CDR2 from the germline V gene are MNHNY and SVGAGI (reference sequence). The CDR3 coding sequence is TGTGCCAGCTCTGGGAGGGGGGGGGAAGCTTTCTTT. This codes for CASSGRGGEAFF.

The V call is TRBV7-8, the J call TRBJ2-5, with 12 bases fitting TRBD2. Germline CDR1 is SGHVS and CDR2 is FQNEAQ. V lost 5 bases, J lost 2 bases, and 9 bases stayed unmatched. The CDR3 sequence is 17 residues long. CDR3 coding DNA: TGTGCCAGCAGCCCGGGACTAGCGGGCCGATCACAAGAGACCCAGTACTTC. Protein product: CASSPGLAGRSQETQYF.

This clonotype was picked up a small number of times. This chain connects TRBV12-3 or TRBV12-4 to TRBJ2-5; 9 bases line up with TRBD1. There are 15 residues in the CDR3. With V trimmed by 6 bases and J by 0 bases, 5 bases remained unmatched. This CDR3 is CASSAGTGYQETQYF. The DNA for the CDR3 is TGTGCCAGCAGCGCCGGGACAGGGTACCAAGAGACCCAGTACTTC.

The chain employs TRBV12-3 or TRBV12-4 and TRBJ2-1; TRBD2 matches at 10 bases. With 5 bases clipped from V and 9 bases from J, the junction kept 4 bases outside the gene matches. This CDR3 is 13 amino acids long. As DNA, the CDR3 is TGTGCCAGCAGTGGGCTAGCGGGAGCTGAGCAGTTCTTC. This translates into CASSGLAGAEQFF.

The chain combines TRBV4-1 with TRBJ2-1, with unresolved D. V lost 1 base to trimming and J lost 0 bases, with 10 bases between them. The CDR3 is 16 residues long. Germline V gives CDR1 MGHRA, CDR2 YSYEKL. This CDR3 reads CASSQVDVISYNEQFF. The DNA for the CDR3 is TGCGCCAGCAGCCAAGTGGACGTAATCTCCTACAATGAGCAGTTCTTC.

Here the CDR3 DNA reads TGCAGCGCGGCATGGGGAAACTCTGGAAACACCATATATTTT. This encodes CSAAWGNSGNTIYF. The chain recombines TRBV29-1 with TRBJ1-3, with D unresolved. The CDR3 loop spans 14 amino acids. Germline values: CDR1 SQVTM, CDR2 ANQGSEA. Trimming shortened V by 7 bases and J by 0 bases, and 13 bases separated the two germline ends.

The chain joins TRBV5-5 to TRBJ2-7, with D possibly being TRBD1 (6 bases). The CDR3 runs to 14 residues. The germline V gene encodes CDR1 SGHKS and CDR2 YYEKEE (reference sequence). Trimming left V 9 bases short and J 2 bases short, with 18 bases between. CDR3 DNA sequence: TGTGCCACGACCCGGGACATTCAGACCTACGAGCAGTACTTC. Residues: CATTRDIQTYEQYF.

V and J are TRBV28 and TRBJ2-4; D perhaps matches TRBD1 (5 bases). The germline CDR1 and CDR2 sequences are MDHEN and SYDVKM. The CDR3 is 13 amino acids. V was trimmed by 7 bases and J by 4 bases, leaving 11 bases between them. As DNA, the CDR3 is TGTGCCAGCAAACCCCGACAGAAAAACATTCAGTACTTC. The encoded protein is CASKPRQKNIQYF.

This clonotype was detected many times. This sequence joins TRBV7-9 and TRBJ2-3; D not resolved. The germline V gene has CDR1 SEHNR and CDR2 FQNEAQ (reference sequence). The CDR3 consists of 14 residues. Trimming took off 5 bases at V and 0 bases at J, with 9 bases between the two ends. CDR3 amino acids: CASSPGASTDTQYF. In DNA form, the CDR3 reads TGTGCCAGCAGCCCCGGCGCTAGCACAGATACGCAGTATTTT.

V usage is TRBV20-1 and J usage is TRBJ2-7; D call uncertain. Germline CDR1 is DFQATT and CDR2 is SNEGSKA (reference sequence). The CDR3 has 11 residues. Deletions cut 2 bases from V and 3 bases from J, with 5 bases between. CDR3 sequence reads: CSARLNYEQYF. The CDR3 coding sequence is TGCAGTGCTAGACTAAACTACGAGCAGTACTTC.

This clonotype was seen only a few times. As DNA, the CDR3 is TGTGCCAGGAGACCGACAGGCCAGCAAGAGACCCAGTACTTC. It yields the protein CARRPTGQQETQYF. The chain recombines TRBV28 with TRBJ2-5; TRBD1 is a possible D gene (6 bases). The CDR3 consists of 14 residues. Germline CDR1 and CDR2: MDHEN and SYDVKM. Trimming removed 9 bases from V and 2 bases from J, with 16 bases in between.

In its sample, this clonotype was seen a few times. The rearrangement joins TRBV5-5 to TRBJ1-4, with a weak D call TRBD1 (5 bases). There are 14 residues in the CDR3. Germline lookup yields CDR1 SGHKS and CDR2 YYEKEE (reference sequence). The V end was cut by 0 bases, the J end by 8 bases, with 11 bases between. DNA for the CDR3: TGTGCCAGCAGCTTGGTAGGGGTTGAAGAAAAACTGTTTTTT. Residues: CASSLVGVEEKLFF.

The J gene is TRBJ2-7, the V gene TRBV12-3 or TRBV12-4, with D uncertain. V lost 2 bases, J lost 3 bases, and 5 bases lay in between. This CDR3 spans 12 amino acids. The CDR3 DNA reads as TGTGCCAGCAGTTTAAGTATCTACGAGCAGTACTTC. Its translation is CASSLSIYEQYF.

There are many counts of this clonotype. This chain uses TRBV5-1 with TRBJ1-1; TRBD1 might be the D (5 bases). The CDR3 runs 13 residues. The germline V gene encodes CDR1 SGHRS and CDR2 YFSETQ. V lost 4 bases to trimming and J lost 2 bases, with 9 bases between them. The CDR3 DNA reads as TGCGCCAGCAGCCCCCAGGGTAACACTGAAGCTTTCTTT. It encodes CASSPQGNTEAFF. The entire variable domain, with the rest obtained from reference TRBV5-1 and TRBJ1-1, is as follows: KAGVTQTPRYLIKTRGQQVTLSCSPISGHRSVSWYQQTPGQGLQFLFEYFSETQRNKGNFPGRFSGRQFSNSRSEMNVSTLELGDSALYLCASSPQGNTEAFFGQGTRLTVV.

This sequence joins TRBV20-1 and TRBJ2-5; 10 positions agree with TRBD2. Germline V CDR1 and CDR2: DFQATT, SNEGSKA (reference sequence). The CDR3 length is 15 residues. The V segment lost 3 bases and the J segment 5 bases; nucleotides outside the gene matches: 9. The CDR3, as DNA: TGCAGTGCTAGGCCTAGCGGGAGTTGTCGGGAGACCCAGTACTTC. It yields the protein CSARPSGSCRETQYF.

The chain joins TRBV12-3 or TRBV12-4 to TRBJ2-2; TRBD2 matches at 8 bases. The ends lost 6 bases at V and 6 bases at J; junction bases unmatched: 12. This CDR3 has 16 residues. In DNA form, the CDR3 reads TGTGCCAGCAGCGGCTGGTCGGGACTAGTTTCCGGGGAGCTGTTTTTT. The encoded protein is CASSGWSGLVSGELFF.

V gene TRBV4-1 combines with J gene TRBJ1-2; D is undetermined. Between the trimmed V and J ends, which lost 0 bases and 4 bases, there was a span of 6 bases. The germline V gene encodes CDR1 MGHRA and CDR2 YSYEKL. The CDR3 contains 13 residues. This CDR3 is CASSQDQVYGYTF. The DNA for the CDR3 is TGCGCCAGCAGCCAAGATCAGGTCTATGGCTACACCTTC.

This chain joins TRBV12-3 or TRBV12-4 and TRBJ2-3; TRBD2 aligns across 8 bases. This CDR3 is 13 amino acids long. The ends lost 5 bases at V and 4 bases at J; junction bases unmatched: 2. In DNA form, the CDR3 reads TGTGCCAGCAGTGTGACTAGCGCAGATACGCAGTATTTT. Translated: CASSVTSADTQYF.

This clonotype has only one observation. This sequence joins TRBV6-5 and TRBJ2-5; tentative D call: TRBD2 (5 bases). V was shortened by 2 bases and J by 4 bases, with 8 bases between the two germline ends. Germline loops: CDR1 MNHEY, CDR2 SVGAGI. CDR3 length: 13 amino acids. The CDR3 here is CASSYSLAETQYF. CDR3 in DNA: TGTGCCAGCAGTTACAGCCTAGCAGAGACCCAGTACTTC.